This TCR beta chain was found in a study of CD8+ T cells in alopecia areata. This clone was seen only once. Its antigen is still unknown. Study-level results: It was less clear whether patients shared TCRs than it was in mice, possibly because of HLA. Higher clonality and more expanded CD8+ clones appeared in lesional than normal scalp.

Once RNA had been extracted, it was reverse transcribed into cDNA to act as the sequencing template. This table comes from immunoSEQ multiplex PCR, and its TCRdb copy is limited to in-frame clones, with some not included. The sample contains about 110,000 clones, 45% to 70% of which appear only once. CDR3 size: 13 residues. The ends were cut back, 0 bases at V and 8 bases at J, with 13 bases in the middle. In germline, CDR1 is SQVTM, CDR2 ANQGSEA. Sequenced input: CD8+ T cells sorted from blood. This sequence joins TRBV29-1 and TRBJ1-2; D gene uncertain. The receptor was derived from a human donor in good health. This chain's CDR3 is CSVEDPEGRGYTF. CDR3 DNA: TGCAGCGTTGAAGATCCGGAGGGCAGGGGCTACACCTTC.